Presented here are 16 T cell receptor beta chains from one specimen sequenced in a study of blood T cells in healthy people across ages. A sample-barcoded 5' primer and a J-beta primer mix were used in a second PCR of about 7 to 12 cycles. Each CDR3 protein is one row after TCRdb ran MiXCR on the 5' RACE reads. The sample includes approximately 830,000 distinct CDR3 sequences, approximately 67% of them seen just once. Sequenced: blood. All receptors derive from a man aged 25 to 40 in good health.

In regard to this clonotype: Since a much larger clone is just one base distant, this may be a read error. The chain joins TRBV4-3 to TRBJ2-7; no clear D. The CDR3 is 15 amino acids. Germline CDR1 reads LGHNA; CDR2 reads YSLEER. V lost 4 bases and J lost 0, with 13 bases in between. CDR3 DNA: TGCGCCAGCAGCCTCCACCAGGTGAGCTCCTACGAGCAGTACTTC. This sequence encodes CASSLHQVSSYEQYF.

This clonotype was picked up a small number of times. This chain joins TRBV12-3 or TRBV12-4 and TRBJ2-4; weak D call: TRBD2 (6 bases). V lost 5 bases, J lost 0 bases, and 17 bases lay in between. The CDR3 is 17 residues long. CDR3 in DNA: TGTGCCAGCAGTGGCGGGACTTCTGATCTAGCCAAAAACATTCAGTACTTC. Its protein is CASSGGTSDLAKNIQYF.

The V and J genes are TRBV20-1 and TRBJ1-5; 8 bases are a match to TRBD1. Germline lookup yields CDR1 DFQATT and CDR2 SNEGSKA (reference sequence). The CDR3 extends over 15 amino acids. The ends lost 3 bases at V and 4 bases at J; junction bases unmatched: 8. CDR3 sequence: CSASPTGGGNQPQHF. CDR3 DNA sequence: TGCAGTGCTAGCCCCACAGGGGGTGGAAATCAGCCCCAGCATTTT.

The chain couples TRBV10-3 to TRBJ1-2, with D perhaps matching TRBD1 (5 bases). The CDR3 totals 14 residues. Trimming shortened V by 4 bases and J by 2 bases, and 11 bases separated the two germline ends. CDR1 and CDR2 (germline): ENHRY, SYGVKD. The CDR3 DNA is TGTGCCATCAGTGTCACAGGAGGAAACTATGGCTACACCTTC. Its protein is CAISVTGGNYGYTF.

The chain recombines TRBV6-2 or TRBV6-3 with TRBJ1-5; D perhaps matches TRBD1 (5 bases). V was shortened by 0 bases and J by 4 bases, with 19 bases between the two germline ends. Germline lookup yields CDR1 MNHEY and CDR2 SVGEGT. This CDR3 has 18 amino acids. The CDR3 DNA reads TGTGCCAGCAGTTACTCATTCGGCTCATGGGGCGATAATCAGCCCCAGCATTTT. Its translation is CASSYSFGSWGDNQPQHF.

This clonotype was seen once. The chain recombines TRBV6-2 or TRBV6-3 with TRBJ1-3, with no clear D. The germline gives CDR1 MNHEY, CDR2 SVGEGT. V lost 6 bases, J lost 0 bases, and 15 bases lay in between. The CDR3 runs 16 residues. CDR3 DNA sequence: TGTGCCAGCAGCGGTGACCGATCCTCCTCTGGAAACACCATATATTTT. It specifies CASSGDRSSSGNTIYF.

J is TRBJ2-5 and V is TRBV21-1; the table's D call, TRBD1, has no DNA check behind it. TRBV21-1 is a pseudogene. The CDR3 has 14 amino acids. The CDR3 spells CASSEILTGQEQYF. In DNA, the CDR3 is TGTGCCAGCAGCGAAATTCTGACGGGGCAAGAGCAGTACTTC.

The CDR3 DNA follows: TGTGCCAGCAGTGAGGGACACGTATACTACGAGCAGTACTTC. This gives the protein CASSEGHVYYEQYF. The chain couples TRBV6-5 to TRBJ2-4; D may be TRBD1 (6 bases). The end of the DNA is better explained by TRBJ2-7, so the J call may be wrong. The CDR3 spans 14 residues. Germline V gives CDR1 MNHEY, CDR2 SVGAGI.

The CDR3 sequence is CASSLRMTSNQPQHF. The CDR3 nucleotides read TGTGCCAGCAGTTTAAGAATGACCTCCAATCAGCCCCAGCATTTT. The chain employs TRBV27 and TRBJ1-5; no reliable D call. The CDR3 consists of 15 residues. Germline CDR1 MNHEY, CDR2 SMNVEV (reference sequence). V was shortened by 2 bases and J by 3 bases, with 11 bases between the two germline ends.

J is TRBJ2-1 and V is TRBV20-1, with TRBD2 matching 9 bases. This CDR3 is 15 amino acids long. Per germline, CDR1 DFQATT and CDR2 SNEGSKA (reference sequence). The ends lost 6 bases at V and 4 bases at J; junction bases unmatched: 10. CDR3 sequence: CSASGVAGDYNEQFF. The CDR3 DNA sequence: TGCAGTGCCTCCGGGGTAGCGGGGGATTACAATGAGCAGTTCTTC.

The chain couples TRBV5-1 to TRBJ2-3; the D gene could be TRBD1 or TRBD2 (5 bases each). V lost 5 bases and J 1 base, leaving 8 bases between the germline ends. The CDR3 loop spans 13 amino acids. Looked up from germline, CDR1 is SGHRS and CDR2 is YFSETQ. CDR3 sequence: CASRMGGTDTQYF. The CDR3 coding sequence is TGCGCCAGCAGAATGGGGGGCACAGATACGCAGTATTTT.

This clonotype was detected once. The chain joins TRBV29-1 to TRBJ2-7; D is undetermined. Per germline, CDR1 SQVTM and CDR2 ANQGSEA. The CDR3 totals 13 residues. V gave up 3 bases and J gave up 1 base, with 10 bases separating them. The CDR3 DNA sequence: TGCAGCGTTGAGTCCAGTGAGTCCTACGAGCAGTACTTC. Translating it yields CSVESSESYEQYF.

About this clonotype: Sequence at one end of the junction differs from germline and may be a read error. V gene TRBV6-2 or TRBV6-3 combines with J gene TRBJ2-7; either TRBD1 or TRBD2 may supply D (5 bases each). Looked up from germline, CDR1 is MNHEY and CDR2 is SVGEGT. This CDR3 comprises 14 residues. This CDR3 reads CASSYSWGNYEQYF. The CDR3 region has the DNA TGTGCCAGTAGTTACTCATGGGGGAACTACGAGCAGTACTTC.

This clonotype was observed once. This chain connects TRBV3-1 to TRBJ2-1; D is ambiguous. This CDR3 comprises 13 residues. Germline V gives CDR1 LGHDT, CDR2 YNNKEL (reference sequence). V was clipped by 1 base and J by 12 bases, with 13 bases between them. The CDR3 DNA follows: TGTGCCAGCAGCCAAGGGACCGCCCCCGCGCAGTTCTTC. Translated, it gives CASSQGTAPAQFF.

The chain carries TRBV5-1 and TRBJ2-1, with 10 nucleotides matching TRBD1. Matching the DNA end better, TRBJ2-7 makes the J call doubtful. The CDR3 is 16 residues long. Looked up from germline, CDR1 is SGHRS and CDR2 is YFSETQ. The CDR3 sequence: CASSLGDRGLYNEQYF. The DNA for the CDR3 is TGCGCCAGCAGCTTGGGGGACAGGGGACTATACAATGAGCAGTACTTC.

This clonotype was recorded a few times. The junction and the germline gene differ at one end; a read error may be behind it. V gene TRBV5-1 combines with J gene TRBJ2-7; TRBD1 might be the D (6 bases). This CDR3 has 13 amino acids. Germline V gene sequence: CDR1 SGHRS, CDR2 YFSETQ. CDR3 loop: CASSSDSSYEQYF. The CDR3 coding sequence is TGTGCCAGCAGCTCGGACAGCTCCTACGAGCAGTACTTC.